This T cell receptor (beta chain) was obtained from a study of cytomegalovirus exposure and HLA in healthy donors (TCRdb year 2017). Broadly, across the study: In an earlier analysis of approximately 640 of the donors, 250 to 350 Gb of sequence data and approximately 120 million unique TCR beta sequences from 180 million or so T cells were reported. An early release covering about 600 HLA-typed donors comprised 300 to 350 gigabases of sequencing data and around 86 million unique TCR sequences. Of the approximately 400 genotyped donors, roughly 85% fell in the genetic ancestry cluster associated with self-reported Caucasian donors. The aim of the study was to test whether cataloging public T cell receptors could identify signatures of past pathogen exposure. The T cell repertoires of under 700 subjects were profiled by immunosequencing and related to cytomegalovirus serostatus. A separate validation cohort of more than 100 different subjects was used in addition to the approximately 700-subject first cohort. High-throughput TCR immunosequencing, statistical association of individual TCRs with disease status, and machine learning were combined to predict cytomegalovirus infection status. A later analysis re-examined previously published TCR beta repertoires from several hundred donors and added high-resolution HLA genotyping to investigate patterns of TCR occurrence. Rather than drawing on any new phenotypic data, the later analysis identified candidate immune exposures from TCR beta sequences and the way those sequences occurred across donors. In an earlier analysis of about 590 of the donors, high-throughput TCR beta sequencing was used to judge whether each TCR beta V gene segment behaved as functional or pseudogenic. Donor age, sex, ethnicity and CMV serostatus were compiled alongside the repertoire data. Genome-wide SNP genotypes for about 65% of the roughly 670 donors were used in a later genetic analysis, which treated that subset as a discovery cohort. All discovery cohort repertoires had been generated on a single sequencing platform. HLA typing included class I and class II loci at four-digit resolution. The number of typed donors differed by locus: about 629-630 for A, B, C, DRB1 and DQB1; 500 to 550 for DQA1; over 600 for DPA1; and 450 to 480 for DPB1. Several DR-DQ haplotypes were treated as single units for association and clustering because of strong linkage in the cohort. Across around 400 genotyped donors of the cohort, an average of about 220,000 unique TCR beta nucleotide sequences per donor were sequenced, and around 19% of those sequences were non-productive. The study at large found these results: Broadly in line with IMGT annotations, most TCR beta V segments showed up in productive rearrangements about 87% or about 30% of the time in an earlier analysis of 587 of the donors. In the study, 164 TCR beta chains were listed as associated with cytomegalovirus. Correlated functional status among segregating V segments might reflect linkage disequilibrium, but an unknown experimental factor could not be ruled out. Roughly 17 rarely observed V segments, including chromosome 9 orphons, were excluded from the earlier analysis of a few hundred of the donors because counts were too low. Most TCR sequences were observed very rarely across donors, whereas some public TCRs were present in many individuals. Because HLA typing was unavailable for some donors at each locus, only the typed subset was used in association tests. In this cohort, only TCR beta chains were sequenced, and detectable features were limited by the absence of alpha or paired-chain data. In a later analysis, HLA-associated TCR beta chains were found to be more clonally expanded and to have lower generation probabilities than equally common non-associated chains. Assigning TCR associations to individual alleles was difficult when HLA alleles, especially DR and DQ, strongly co-occurred. Most CMV-associated TCR beta chains appeared to be HLA-restricted in a later analysis, and the HLA associations seemed to be driven largely by CMV exposure. Specific HLA alleles were associated with 15,000 to 20,000 TCR beta sequences at a false discovery rate of 0.05 in a later analysis. Three of the identified cytomegalovirus-associated TCR beta chains were confirmed in vitro to be specific for cytomegalovirus antigens. Several of the top co-occurrence clusters appeared to be linked to parvovirus B19, influenza, CMV and Epstein-Barr virus, according to a later analysis. Roughly uniform sequencing depth across donors was assumed in presence/absence analyses, although this assumption may not hold. A cluster of highly shared sequence variants was judged likely to be a technical artifact of the sequencing pipeline. Some IMGT-functional V segments, including TRBV6-2 and TRBV6-3, could not be distinguished by the 87-base-pair reads and were therefore excluded. In a later analysis, TCR association rates were found to vary across HLA loci, with the most associated TCRs seen for DRB1 alleles and the fewest for HLA-C alleles. The authors suggested that the approach could potentially be extended to other disease states and immunological phenotypes. The classifier was reported to diagnose cytomegalovirus status with high specificity and sensitivity in both the original and validation cohorts. In a later genetic analysis, a missense DCLRE1C variant was associated with V-gene and J-gene trimming of TCR beta chains, and the association was replicated in an independent cohort. A later genetic analysis reported fewer N-insertions in productive TCRs among donors in an Asian-associated ancestry cluster than the roughly 670-donor mean. CMV serostatus was the only immune exposure information available for the cohort. A further reported finding was that TCR beta sequences accurately predicted the HLA-A and HLA-B alleles for most subjects in the first cohort.

V and J are trimmed by 7 bases and 6 bases, and the gene matches miss 14 bases of the junction. The CDR3 measures 15 amino acids from cysteine to phenylalanine. Left in the record is the CDR3 DNA by itself, 45 bases read in frame from the first base. Looking up the germline V gene yields CDR1 MRHNA and CDR2 SNTAGT. The cohort was made up of approximately 670 healthy bone marrow donors. Cohort members were all nominally healthy when sampled, although unrecorded immune exposures were likely present. The donor tested CMV seropositive and was one of the 289 seropositive cohort members. Each donor provided a peripheral blood sample, and peripheral blood mononuclear cells were used for TCR beta sequencing. The Qiagen DNeasy Blood Extraction Kit was used to extract genomic DNA from the blood cell samples. With regard to this clone: Its recognized antigen is unknown. One base away there is no much larger clone; base qualities are not given.

Library generation was performed with the immunoSEQ multiplex PCR assay. For the multiplex PCR, a mixture combining 60 forward primers for TCR Vbeta segments and 13 reverse primers for TCR Jbeta segments was used. The CDR3 region of rearranged TCR beta genes was amplified from genomic DNA by a multiplex PCR assay. The Illumina HiSeq System was used to sequence the amplified TCR beta libraries as 87-base-pair reads. As for the original processing: In a later analysis, tens of millions of unique TCR beta chains were counted across the 500 to 850 repertoires, and some 10 million of these chains were shared by at least two donors. To remove PCR and sequencing errors, raw reads were error-corrected and collapsed into unique sequences using a nearest-neighbor algorithm that merged closely related sequences. V, D and J gene segments were assigned by aligning CDR3 sequences to IMGT reference sequences. For a sequence to be retained, at least a six-nucleotide match to both a V gene segment and a J gene segment was required. A rearrangement counted as productive if the CDR3 had no stop codons and remained in frame with V and J, and every other rearrangement counted as non-productive. CDR3 was defined according to IMGT convention as the region running from the second conserved V-encoded cysteine to the conserved J-encoded phenylalanine. The earlier analysis of some 540 of the donors excluded any sequence lacking an unambiguous match to a single V gene segment. An earlier analysis of over 450 of the donors classified V segments as functional when productive rearrangements were above 56.7% and as segregating when the standard deviation between donors was above 5%. A statistical classification framework was built to diagnose cytomegalovirus status from the catalog of TCR beta chain sequences. In a later analysis, TCR nucleotide sequences were compared against IMGT/GENE-DB human TR gene sequences so that V and J genes could be assigned. In a later analysis, CDR3 sequences and most-parsimonious VDJ recombination scenarios were assigned using the TCRdist pipeline. A later analysis defined each TCR beta chain by its CDR3 amino acid sequence plus V-gene family, and excluded reads lacking a unique V-gene family. In a later analysis, around 650 highly shared, low-generation-probability nucleotide sequences were removed to address suspected cross-contamination and a sequencing artifact. In a later analysis, a clonal expansion index for each public chain was calculated from normalized within-repertoire ranks of inferred template counts. Generation probabilities in a later analysis came from a VDJ recombination model fitted to out-of-frame rearrangements, and those results were checked against IGoR. A later analysis scored TCR-TCR, TCR-HLA and TCR-CMV co-occurrence with hypergeometric tests, applying a repertoire-size bias correction to TCR pairs. False discovery rates were estimated in a later analysis by permuting HLA or CMV assignments 20 times. A later analysis grouped co-occurring TCRs with DBSCAN, adding TCRdist sequence similarity when clustering within HLA-allele-positive subsets. Repertoires with fewer than 30,000 or more than 120,000 public chains, plus five repertoires with anomalous nucleotide sharing, were excluded from co-occurrence clustering. TCRdb's version of the immuneACCESS table is confined to in-frame rearrangements and falls short of the full clone set. An unresolved V gene accounts for under half of the shortfall where checked; the remainder is of unknown origin. V and J calls plus clone size are reproduced from that table; the DNA served to infer D and trimming. In all, the sample holds approximately 190,000 clones, and 70% to 85% of those were seen once. Clones ranked in the top ten supply 3.4% of the sample.

What was sequenced was PBMCs. The V and J segments used are TRBV6-4 and TRBJ1-2, and TRBD1 matches 7 of the central bases. The clonotype comes from a man aged 40-49 years in good health and CMV-seropositive. The sequence in DNA is TGTGCCAGCAAACGAACCGATGGGACAGATGATGGCTACACCTTC. It is translated as CASKRTDGTDDGYTF.